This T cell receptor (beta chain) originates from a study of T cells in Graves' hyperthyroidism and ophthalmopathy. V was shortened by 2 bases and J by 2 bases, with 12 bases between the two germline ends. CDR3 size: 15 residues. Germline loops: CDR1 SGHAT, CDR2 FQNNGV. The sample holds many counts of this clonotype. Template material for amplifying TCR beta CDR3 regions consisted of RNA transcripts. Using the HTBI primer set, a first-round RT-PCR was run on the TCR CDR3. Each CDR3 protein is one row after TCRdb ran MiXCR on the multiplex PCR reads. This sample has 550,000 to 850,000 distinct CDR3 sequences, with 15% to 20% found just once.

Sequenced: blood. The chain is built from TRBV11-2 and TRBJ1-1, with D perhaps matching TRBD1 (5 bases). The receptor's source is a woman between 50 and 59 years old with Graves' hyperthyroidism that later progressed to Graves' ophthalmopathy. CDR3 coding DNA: TGTGCCAGCAGCTTACTAGGCGACAGTAACACTGAAGCTTTCTTT. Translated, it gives CASSLLGDSNTEAFF.